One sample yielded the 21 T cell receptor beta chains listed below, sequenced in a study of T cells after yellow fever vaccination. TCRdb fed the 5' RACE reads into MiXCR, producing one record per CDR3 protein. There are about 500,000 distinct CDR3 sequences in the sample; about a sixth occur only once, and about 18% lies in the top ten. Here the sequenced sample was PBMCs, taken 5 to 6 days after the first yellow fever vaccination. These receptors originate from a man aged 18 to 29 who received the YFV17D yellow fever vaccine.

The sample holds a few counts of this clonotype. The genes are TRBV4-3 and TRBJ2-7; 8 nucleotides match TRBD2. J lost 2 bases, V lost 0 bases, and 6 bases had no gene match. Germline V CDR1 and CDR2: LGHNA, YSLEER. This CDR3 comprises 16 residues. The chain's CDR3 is CASSQDAGLGPYEQYV. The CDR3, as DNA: TGCGCCAGCAGCCAAGATGCGGGACTAGGTCCCTACGAGCAGTACGTC.

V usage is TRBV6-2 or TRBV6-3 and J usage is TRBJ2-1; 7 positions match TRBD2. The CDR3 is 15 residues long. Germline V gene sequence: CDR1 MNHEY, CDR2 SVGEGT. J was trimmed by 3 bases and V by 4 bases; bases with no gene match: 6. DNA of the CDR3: TGTGCCAGCAGTTGGCTGGGGGGGATCTACAATGAGCAGTTCTTC. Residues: CASSWLGGIYNEQFF.

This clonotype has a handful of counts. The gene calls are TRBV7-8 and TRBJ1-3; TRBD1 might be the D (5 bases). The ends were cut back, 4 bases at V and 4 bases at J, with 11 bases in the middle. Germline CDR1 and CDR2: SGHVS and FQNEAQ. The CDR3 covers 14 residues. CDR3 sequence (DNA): TGTGCCAGCAGCTCAGGGACGGGGGGAAACACCATATATTTT. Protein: CASSSGTGGNTIYF.

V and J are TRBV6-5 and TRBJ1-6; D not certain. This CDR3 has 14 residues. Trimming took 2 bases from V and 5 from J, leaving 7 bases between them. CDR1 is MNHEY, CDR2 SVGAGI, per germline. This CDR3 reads CASSYQTDNSPLHF. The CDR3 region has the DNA TGTGCCAGCAGTTACCAGACGGATAATTCACCCCTCCACTTT.

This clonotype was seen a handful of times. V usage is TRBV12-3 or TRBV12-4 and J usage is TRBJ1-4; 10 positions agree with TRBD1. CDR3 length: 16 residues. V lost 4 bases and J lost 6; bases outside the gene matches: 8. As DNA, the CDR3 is TGTGCCAGCAGTTCTCGGTCCGGGACAGGGGATGAAAAACTGTTTTTT. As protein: CASSSRSGTGDEKLFF.

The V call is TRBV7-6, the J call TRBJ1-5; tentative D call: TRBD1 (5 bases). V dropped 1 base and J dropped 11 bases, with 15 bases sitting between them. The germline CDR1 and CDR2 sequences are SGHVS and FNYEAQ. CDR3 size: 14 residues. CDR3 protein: CASSLGGGAGAQHF. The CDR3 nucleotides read TGTGCCAGCAGCTTAGGGGGCGGGGCCGGGGCCCAGCATTTT.

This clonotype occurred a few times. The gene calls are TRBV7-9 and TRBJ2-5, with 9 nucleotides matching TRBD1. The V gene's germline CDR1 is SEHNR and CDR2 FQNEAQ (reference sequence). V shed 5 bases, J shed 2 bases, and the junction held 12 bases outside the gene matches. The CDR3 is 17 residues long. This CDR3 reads CASSPPLTGGLQETQYF. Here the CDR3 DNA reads TGTGCCAGCAGCCCGCCCCTGACAGGGGGTTTACAAGAGACCCAGTACTTC.

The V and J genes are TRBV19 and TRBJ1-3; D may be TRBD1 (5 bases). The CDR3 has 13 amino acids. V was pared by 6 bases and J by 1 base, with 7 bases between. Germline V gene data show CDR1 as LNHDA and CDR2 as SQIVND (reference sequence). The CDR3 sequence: CASSGTSGNTIYF. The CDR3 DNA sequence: TGTGCCAGTAGCGGGACTTCTGGAAACACCATATATTTT. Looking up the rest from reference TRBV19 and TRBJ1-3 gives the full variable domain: DGGITQSPKYLFRKEGQNVTLSCEQNLNHDAMYWYRQDPGQGLRLIYYSQIVNDFQKGDIAEGYSVSREKKESFPLTVTSAQKNPTAFYLCASSGTSGNTIYFGEGSWLTVV.

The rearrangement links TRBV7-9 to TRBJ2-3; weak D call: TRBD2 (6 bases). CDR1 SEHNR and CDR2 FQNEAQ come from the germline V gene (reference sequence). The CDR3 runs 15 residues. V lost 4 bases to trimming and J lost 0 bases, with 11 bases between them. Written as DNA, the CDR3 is TGTGCCAGCAGCTCACCCCTAGCGAGCACAGATACGCAGTATTTT. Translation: CASSSPLASTDTQYF.

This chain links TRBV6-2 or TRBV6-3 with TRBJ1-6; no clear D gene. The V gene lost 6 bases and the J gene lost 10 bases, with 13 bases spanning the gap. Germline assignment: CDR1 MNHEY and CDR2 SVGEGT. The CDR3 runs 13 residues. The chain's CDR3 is CASSRDGVSPLHF. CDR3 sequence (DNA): TGTGCCAGCAGCCGCGATGGGGTCTCACCCCTCCACTTT.

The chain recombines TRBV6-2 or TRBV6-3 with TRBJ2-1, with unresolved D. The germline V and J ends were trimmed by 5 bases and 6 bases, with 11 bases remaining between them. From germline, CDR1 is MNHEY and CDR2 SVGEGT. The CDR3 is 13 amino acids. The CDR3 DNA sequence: TGTGCCAGCAGTCTCTCAAATGTCAATGAGCAGTTCTTC. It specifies CASSLSNVNEQFF.

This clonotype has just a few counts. The CDR3 sequence: CASSLRSANVLTF. The CDR3 nucleotides are TGTGCCAGCAGTCTGAGATCGGCCAACGTCCTGACTTTC. V is TRBV6-1 and J is TRBJ2-6; D call uncertain. Germline V gene data show CDR1 as MNHNS and CDR2 as SASEGT. CDR3 length equals 13 residues. Between the trimmed V and J ends, which lost 5 bases and 6 bases, there was a span of 8 bases.

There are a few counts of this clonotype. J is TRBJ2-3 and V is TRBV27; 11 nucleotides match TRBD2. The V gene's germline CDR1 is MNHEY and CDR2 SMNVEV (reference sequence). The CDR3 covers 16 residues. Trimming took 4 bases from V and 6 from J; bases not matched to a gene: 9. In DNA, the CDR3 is TGTGCCAGCAGTTCGACTAGCGGGGCCCTGCCGGATACGCAGTATTTT. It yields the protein CASSSTSGALPDTQYF.

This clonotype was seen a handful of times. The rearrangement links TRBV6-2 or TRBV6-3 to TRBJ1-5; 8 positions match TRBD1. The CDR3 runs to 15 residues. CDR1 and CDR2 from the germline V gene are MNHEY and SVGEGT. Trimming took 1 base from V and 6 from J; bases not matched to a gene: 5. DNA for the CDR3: TGTGCCAGCAGTTACTACAGGGGGAACGGTCAGCCCCAGCATTTT. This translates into CASSYYRGNGQPQHF.

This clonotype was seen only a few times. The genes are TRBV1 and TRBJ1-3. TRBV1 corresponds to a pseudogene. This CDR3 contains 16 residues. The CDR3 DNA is TGCACCAGCAGCCAGCGAAAACAGGCATCGGGAAACACCATATATTTT. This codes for CTSSQRKQASGNTIYF.

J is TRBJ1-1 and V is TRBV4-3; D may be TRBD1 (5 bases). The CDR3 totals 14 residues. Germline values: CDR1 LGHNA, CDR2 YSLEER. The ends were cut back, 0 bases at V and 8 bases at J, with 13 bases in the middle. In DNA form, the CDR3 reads TGCGCCAGCAGCCAAGATGTCGGGACCTTAGAAGCTTTCTTT. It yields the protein CASSQDVGTLEAFF.

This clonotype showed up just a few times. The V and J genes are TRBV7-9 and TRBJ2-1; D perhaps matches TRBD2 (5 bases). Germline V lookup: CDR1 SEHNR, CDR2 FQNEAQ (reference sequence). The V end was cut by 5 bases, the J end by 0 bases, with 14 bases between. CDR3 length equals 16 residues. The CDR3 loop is CASSPGSVSSYNEQFF. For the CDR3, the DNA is TGTGCCAGCAGCCCGGGTAGCGTAAGCTCCTACAATGAGCAGTTCTTC.

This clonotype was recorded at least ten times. This chain's CDR3 is CASSLGPARHYGYTF. Written as DNA, the CDR3 is TGCGCCAGCAGCTTGGGGCCAGCACGGCACTATGGCTACACCTTC. V is TRBV5-1 and J is TRBJ1-2; D uncertain. Germline V gene data show CDR1 as SGHRS and CDR2 as YFSETQ. V was pared by 0 bases and J by 3 bases, with 12 bases between. CDR3 length: 15 residues.

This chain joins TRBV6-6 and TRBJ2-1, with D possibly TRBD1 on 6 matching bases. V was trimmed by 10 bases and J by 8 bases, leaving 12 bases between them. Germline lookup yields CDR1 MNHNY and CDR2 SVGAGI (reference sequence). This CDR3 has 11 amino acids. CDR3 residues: CAITRGDEQFF. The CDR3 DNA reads TGTGCCATAACCAGGGGAGATGAGCAGTTCTTC.

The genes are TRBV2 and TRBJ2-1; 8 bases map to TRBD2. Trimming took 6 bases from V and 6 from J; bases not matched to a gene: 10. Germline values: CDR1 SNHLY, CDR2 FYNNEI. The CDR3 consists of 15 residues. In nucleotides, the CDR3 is TGTGCCAGCAGAGAAAGTAGGCTAGCGGGCAATGAGCAGTTCTTC. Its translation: CASRESRLAGNEQFF.

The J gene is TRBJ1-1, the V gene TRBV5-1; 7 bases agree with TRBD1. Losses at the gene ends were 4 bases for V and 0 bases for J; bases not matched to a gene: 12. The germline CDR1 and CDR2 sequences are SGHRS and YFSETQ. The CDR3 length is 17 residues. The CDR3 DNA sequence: TGCGCCAGCAGCCCCGGGACAGTTCTCTCTATGAACACTGAAGCTTTCTTT. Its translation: CASSPGTVLSMNTEAFF. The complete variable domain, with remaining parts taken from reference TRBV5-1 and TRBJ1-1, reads KAGVTQTPRYLIKTRGQQVTLSCSPISGHRSVSWYQQTPGQGLQFLFEYFSETQRNKGNFPGRFSGRQFSNSRSEMNVSTLELGDSALYLCASSPGTVLSMNTEAFFGQGTRLTVV.